This is a list of T cell receptor beta chains from one sample in a study of beta chain features in type 1 diabetes. Sequencing used immunoSEQ multiplex PCR; TCRdb keeps in-frame clones, though not all of them. The table shows 200,000 to 250,000 clones, with roughly 70% occurring only once. The specimen sequenced was naive CD4+ T cells from blood. These receptors were taken from a man younger than 40 in good health. CDR3s include the opening cysteine and the closing phenylalanine or tryptophan. Each record gives: V gene, clone size, D gene, J gene, CDR3 DNA, CDR3 protein. The D gene is left open where the match is weak. Not every row has a clone size; where given, it reads once, few, many or a size class.

V gene: TRBV19
clone size: .
D gene: .
J gene: TRBJ2-4
CDR3 DNA: TGTGCCAGTAGTATTTCGGGACTAAACATTCAGTACTTC
CDR3 protein: CASSISGLNIQYF

V gene: TRBV7-9
clone size: .
D gene: .
J gene: TRBJ2-1
CDR3 DNA: TGTGCCAGCATCCCCGCCCCGGGAACCCAGCAGTTCTTC
CDR3 protein: CASIPAPGTQQFF

V gene: TRBV15
clone size: .
D gene: .
J gene: TRBJ2-1
CDR3 DNA: TGTGCCACCAGCACACAGGGTATCCTGGCGAATGAGCAGTTCTTC
CDR3 protein: CATSTQGILANEQFF

V gene: TRBV20-1
clone size: few
D gene: .
J gene: TRBJ2-3
CDR3 DNA: TGCAGTGCTAGAGGGAGAGATACGCAGTATTTT
CDR3 protein: CSARGRDTQYF

V gene: TRBV18
clone size: few
D gene: .
J gene: TRBJ2-7
CDR3 DNA: TGTGCCAGCTCACCGTCCCGGACATACTCCTACGAGCAGTACTTC
CDR3 protein: CASSPSRTYSYEQYF

V gene: TRBV2
clone size: .
D gene: TRBD2
J gene: TRBJ2-3
CDR3 DNA: TGTGCCAGCGGGGGAGGGAGCTGGGATACGCAGTATTTT
CDR3 protein: CASGGGSWDTQYF

V gene: TRBV7-9
clone size: .
D gene: .
J gene: TRBJ2-7
CDR3 DNA: TGTGCCAGCAGCCTGGGACACCTTATCGACGAGCAGTACTTC
CDR3 protein: CASSLGHLIDEQYF

V gene: TRBV11-2
clone size: .
D gene: TRBD1
J gene: TRBJ2-7
CDR3 DNA: TGTGCCAGCAGCTTAGAAGACAGGGGCTCCTACGAGCAGTACTTC
CDR3 protein: CASSLEDRGSYEQYF

V gene: TRBV11-2
clone size: .
D gene: .
J gene: TRBJ1-6
CDR3 DNA: TGTGCCAGCAGCTTCTCCCGGGACCCAGGATCACCCCTCCACTTT
CDR3 protein: CASSFSRDPGSPLHF

V gene: TRBV5-4
clone size: .
D gene: TRBD1
J gene: TRBJ1-2
CDR3 DNA: TGTGCCAGCAGCTCAGGGGGAACGGATGGCTACACCTTC
CDR3 protein: CASSSGGTDGYTF

V gene: TRBV7-2
clone size: few
D gene: .
J gene: TRBJ1-3
CDR3 DNA: TGTGCCAGCAGCTTAAGCGGAAACACCATATATTTT
CDR3 protein: CASSLSGNTIYF

V gene: TRBV30
clone size: .
D gene: .
J gene: TRBJ1-2
CDR3 DNA: TGTGCCAGCAAGGTCGGGGAGGATGGCTACACCTTC
CDR3 protein: CASKVGEDGYTF

V gene: TRBV29-1
clone size: few
D gene: .
J gene: TRBJ1-1
CDR3 DNA: TGCAGCGTCCTCCGACAGCTGAACACTGAAGCTTTCTTT
CDR3 protein: CSVLRQLNTEAFF

V gene: TRBV30
clone size: .
D gene: TRBD2
J gene: TRBJ2-7
CDR3 DNA: TGTGCCTGGAGCGGGAGGGCGGCCTACGAGCAGTACTTC
CDR3 protein: CAWSGRAAYEQYF

V gene: TRBV11-2
clone size: .
D gene: TRBD2
J gene: TRBJ2-3
CDR3 DNA: TGTGCCAGCAGCTTGGCGGGACTAAGCACAGATACGCAGTATTTT
CDR3 protein: CASSLAGLSTDTQYF

V gene: TRBV7-9
clone size: .
D gene: .
J gene: TRBJ2-1
CDR3 DNA: TGTGCCAGCGGGGGTCGAAGCAATGAGCAGTTCTTC
CDR3 protein: CASGGRSNEQFF

V gene: TRBV7-9
clone size: .
D gene: .
J gene: TRBJ2-3
CDR3 DNA: TGTGCCAGCAGCTCCCGGGACTCAAGCACAGATACGCAGTATTTT
CDR3 protein: CASSSRDSSTDTQYF

V gene: TRBV7-9
clone size: .
D gene: TRBD1
J gene: TRBJ1-5
CDR3 DNA: TGTGCCAGCAGCTTCTGGACAGGGAAAGGCGATCAGCCCCAGCATTTT
CDR3 protein: CASSFWTGKGDQPQHF

V gene: TRBV6-4
clone size: few
D gene: .
J gene: TRBJ2-1
CDR3 DNA: TGTGCCAGCAGTGACTGGGGGGACTACAATGAGCAGTTCTTC
CDR3 protein: CASSDWGDYNEQFF

V gene: TRBV29-1
clone size: .
D gene: .
J gene: TRBJ1-5
CDR3 DNA: TGCAGCGTTGGGGAAGGGAACAATCAGCCCCAGCATTTT
CDR3 protein: CSVGEGNNQPQHF

V gene: TRBV6-6
clone size: .
D gene: TRBD1
J gene: TRBJ2-7
CDR3 DNA: TGTGCCACCACTTACAGGGGCGAGCAGTACTTC
CDR3 protein: CATTYRGEQYF

V gene: TRBV28
clone size: .
D gene: TRBD1
J gene: TRBJ2-6
CDR3 DNA: TGTGCCAGCAGGCTGACAGGGTCTGGGGCCAACGTCCTGACTTTC
CDR3 protein: CASRLTGSGANVLTF

V gene: TRBV25-1
clone size: .
D gene: .
J gene: TRBJ2-7
CDR3 DNA: TGTGCCAGCAGTGAGCTTGGACTCGGCTATGGCGAGCAGTACTTC
CDR3 protein: CASSELGLGYGEQYF

V gene: TRBV30
clone size: .
D gene: TRBD1
J gene: TRBJ2-4
CDR3 DNA: TGTGCCTGGCGCGCCACCGGGACAGGGGGTTTTCACATTCAGTACTTC
CDR3 protein: CAWRATGTGGFHIQYF

V gene: TRBV6-1
clone size: .
D gene: TRBD1
J gene: TRBJ2-1
CDR3 DNA: TGTGCCAGCAGTGCCGGGACAGGTCTCATGATGGGTAATGAGCAGTTCTTC
CDR3 protein: CASSAGTGLMMGNEQFF

V gene: TRBV27
clone size: .
D gene: TRBD1
J gene: TRBJ2-7
CDR3 DNA: TGTGCCAGCAGTTTAGGACAGGTCTACGAGCAGTACTTC
CDR3 protein: CASSLGQVYEQYF

V gene: TRBV12-5
clone size: .
D gene: .
J gene: TRBJ2-1
CDR3 DNA: TGTGCTAGTGGTTTGGTACCCTTTCCGCAGGGCTCCAATGAGCAGTTCTTC
CDR3 protein: CASGLVPFPQGSNEQFF

V gene: TRBV5-4
clone size: .
D gene: .
J gene: TRBJ2-3
CDR3 DNA: TGTGCCAGCAGCCCGCGGGACTCAGATACGCAGTATTTT
CDR3 protein: CASSPRDSDTQYF

V gene: TRBV7-9
clone size: few
D gene: .
J gene: TRBJ2-6
CDR3 DNA: TGTGCCAGCAGCTGGGGGGCCAGTTTTTCTGGGGCCAACGTCCTGACTTTC
CDR3 protein: CASSWGASFSGANVLTF

V gene: TRBV7-9
clone size: .
D gene: .
J gene: TRBJ1-1
CDR3 DNA: TGTGCCAGCAGCTTAAATCGGGACACTGAAGCTTTCTTT
CDR3 protein: CASSLNRDTEAFF

V gene: TRBV30
clone size: .
D gene: .
J gene: TRBJ1-4
CDR3 DNA: TGTGCCTGGAGTGAGGGCCTCGGAGAAAAACTGTTTTTT
CDR3 protein: CAWSEGLGEKLFF

V gene: TRBV9
clone size: .
D gene: TRBD2
J gene: TRBJ2-3
CDR3 DNA: TGTGCCAGCAGCGTAGGTGCCCTAGCGGGAGCCCTTAGCACAGATACGCAGTATTTT
CDR3 protein: CASSVGALAGALSTDTQYF